This T cell receptor (beta chain) was recovered during a study of neoadjuvant nivolumab and ipilimumab in lung cancer. Overall study results and limits: Blood richness before therapy tracked richness in tumors resected after neoadjuvant therapy. Resected tumors had greater TCR richness and clonality than uninvolved lung.

Per the germline V gene, CDR1 is LNHDA and CDR2 is SQIVND (reference sequence). With 5 bases clipped from V and 7 bases from J, the junction kept 2 bases outside the gene matches. This CDR3 contains 13 residues. With respect to this clone: Its matching antigen is unknown.

Libraries were prepared by immunoSEQ multiplex PCR; TCRdb keeps only in-frame clonotypes and omits some of them. This repertoire shows 40,000 to 55,000 clones, around 88% found once; its top ten account for around 3.6%. Source: blood, taken before neoadjuvant nivolumab, alone or with ipilimumab. The chain recombines TRBV19 with TRBJ1-4; 9 positions match TRBD1. The receptor comes from an adult with non-small cell lung cancer. Some clones in this sample may be carry-over from other donors' samples. CDR3 region: CASSRQGGEKLFF. CDR3 sequence (DNA): TGTGCCAGTAGTCGACAGGGGGGTGAAAAACTGTTTTTT.